The 15 T cell receptor beta chains in this list originate from one sample, sequenced in a study of T cell responses to AZD1222 COVID-19 vaccine. This table comes from immunoSEQ multiplex PCR, and its TCRdb copy is limited to in-frame clones, with some not included. The sample holds about 130,000 clones, roughly 88% seen once. The source was peripheral blood, collected on day 0 of MenACWY control vaccination. The source of these receptors is an adult in good health.

CDR3 sequence reads: CASSYTPMNTEAFF. CDR3 nucleotides: TGTGCCAGCAGTTACACCCCCATGAACACTGAAGCTTTCTTT. The V call is TRBV6-5, the J call TRBJ1-1; D unclear. V lost 2 bases to trimming and J lost 0 bases, with 7 bases between them. CDR1 is MNHEY, CDR2 SVGAGI, per germline. CDR3 size: 14 residues.

The genes are TRBV5-4 and TRBJ1-1; possibly TRBD1 for D (5 bases). This CDR3 has 15 residues. Per germline, CDR1 SGHNT and CDR2 YYREEE (reference sequence). The V end lost 3 bases, the J end lost 1 base, and 13 bases lay between the germline ends. The CDR3 spells CASSSDYGQNTEAFF. As DNA, the CDR3 is TGTGCCAGCAGCTCGGATTACGGACAGAACACTGAAGCTTTCTTT. The full variable domain, in which reference TRBV5-4 and TRBJ1-1 provide the parts outside the CDR3, is ETGVTQSPTHLIKTRGQQVTLRCSSQSGHNTVSWYQQALGQGPQFIFQYYREEENGRGNFPPRFSGLQFPNYSSELNVNALELDDSALYLCASSSDYGQNTEAFFGQGTRLTVV.

The V call is TRBV7-9, the J call TRBJ1-4; possibly TRBD1 for D (6 bases). V lost 5 bases and J lost 4, with 14 bases in between. The germline CDR1 and CDR2 sequences are SEHNR and FQNEAQ (reference sequence). The CDR3 loop spans 15 amino acids. The DNA of the CDR3 is TGTGCCAGCAGCGCTGAGGGGGTTTTTAATGAAAAACTGTTTTTT. Its protein is CASSAEGVFNEKLFF.

V gene TRBV7-9 combines with J gene TRBJ1-3, with 7 bases that match TRBD1. V was pared by 5 bases and J by 0 bases, with 4 bases of the junction left unmatched. This CDR3 comprises 15 residues. Germline-derived CDR1 and CDR2 are SEHNR and FQNEAQ (reference sequence). CDR3 DNA sequence: TGTGCCAGCAGCGTTCACAGGGGCTCTGGAAACACCATATATTTT. It codes for CASSVHRGSGNTIYF.

The gene calls are TRBV15 and TRBJ2-2; D is tentatively TRBD1 or TRBD2 (5 bases each). Germline V gives CDR1 LNHNV, CDR2 YYDKDF (reference sequence). The V and J ends lost 8 bases and 5 bases respectively, with 18 bases between them. This CDR3 is built from 15 residues. In DNA form, the CDR3 reads TGTGCCACCTCTACTCCCGGGGCAATTACCGGGGAGCTGTTTTTT. Its protein product is CATSTPGAITGELFF.

The table lists this clone with a count of one. At one boundary the junction diverges from the germline segment, which might be a read error. The rearrangement uses TRBV20-1 and TRBJ2-1, with D tentatively TRBD2 (5 bases). CDR3 length: 11 residues. Germline V gene sequence: CDR1 DFQATT, CDR2 SNEGSKA (reference sequence). The CDR3 sequence: CSARTLGERFF. The CDR3 DNA sequence: TGCAGTGCTAGAACTCTCGGGGAGCGGTTCTTC.

CDR3 sequence (DNA): TGCGCCAGCAGCCAGGGCTTTCTCGAGACCCAGTACTTC. Translated, it gives CASSQGFLETQYF. The chain employs TRBV4-1 and TRBJ2-5, with no clear D. Germline V CDR1 and CDR2: MGHRA, YSYEKL. Trimming took 3 bases from V and 5 from J, leaving 10 bases between them. The CDR3 loop spans 13 amino acids.

The V and J genes are TRBV5-1 and TRBJ2-1; D remains unclear. Germline loops: CDR1 SGHRS, CDR2 YFSETQ. The V end lost 5 bases, the J end lost 0 bases, and 12 bases lay between the germline ends. CDR3 length: 15 amino acids. CDR3 DNA: TGCGCCAGCAGGCCCTTTCCGAGCTCCTACAATGAGCAGTTCTTC. Translation: CASRPFPSSYNEQFF.

The chain joins TRBV6-5 to TRBJ1-2; 8 bases agree with TRBD1. Trimming removed 6 bases from V and 7 bases from J; junction bases left unmatched: 4. Germline assignment: CDR1 MNHEY and CDR2 SVGAGI. CDR3 length equals 12 residues. CDR3: CASRDRASGYTF. CDR3 in DNA: TGTGCCAGCAGGGACAGGGCGAGTGGCTACACCTTC.

The chain joins TRBV9 to TRBJ1-1, with D hard to call. The germline V gene has CDR1 SGDLS and CDR2 YYNGEE. Trimming removed 0 bases at V and 5 bases at J, with 11 bases between. This CDR3 comprises 14 residues. This chain's CDR3 is CASSVGWEMTEAFF. The CDR3 nucleotides read TGTGCCAGCAGCGTAGGATGGGAGATGACTGAAGCTTTCTTT.

The J gene is TRBJ1-4, the V gene TRBV7-9, with D possibly being TRBD1 (5 bases). V gave up 2 bases and J gave up 0 bases, with 16 bases separating them. CDR1 and CDR2 from the germline V gene are SEHNR and FQNEAQ (reference sequence). The CDR3 loop spans 18 amino acids. CDR3 in DNA: TGTGCCAGCAGCTTACCACCCGGGGGGAGTGCAACTAATGAAAAACTGTTTTTT. Amino acid sequence: CASSLPPGGSATNEKLFF.

V and J are TRBV27 and TRBJ1-2; no reliable D call. This CDR3 comprises 14 residues. V was shortened by 6 bases and J by 8 bases, with 19 bases between the two germline ends. CDR1 and CDR2 (germline): MNHEY, SMNVEV (reference sequence). CDR3 in amino acids: CASSQDRNSPGYTF. In DNA, the CDR3 is TGTGCCAGCAGCCAGGATCGCAATTCTCCGGGCTACACCTTC.

Written as DNA, the CDR3 is TGCGCCAGCAGCTTGGCCTTGGCGACAGGGAGGGATGCTTTCTTT. It codes for CASSLALATGRDAFF. The V gene is TRBV5-1, the J gene TRBJ1-1; 7 bases are a match to TRBD1. Unmatched junction bases numbered 13, after V lost 0 bases and J lost 11 bases. Germline V gene data show CDR1 as SGHRS and CDR2 as YFSETQ. This CDR3 is 15 amino acids long.

The chain recombines TRBV18 with TRBJ2-2; no clear D. Germline-derived CDR1 and CDR2 are KGHSH and LQKENI. This CDR3 contains 14 residues. Trimming pared 4 bases from V and 2 bases from J, leaving 8 bases between. The CDR3 here is CASSQGLNTGELFF. The DNA of the CDR3 is TGTGCCAGCTCACAGGGCCTAAACACCGGGGAGCTGTTTTTT.

This chain links TRBV19 with TRBJ1-1; D is ambiguous. V lost 3 bases, J lost 1 base, and 9 bases lay in between. The CDR3 totals 14 residues. Per germline, CDR1 LNHDA and CDR2 SQIVND (reference sequence). The CDR3: CASSILRPNTEAFF. The CDR3 region has the DNA TGTGCCAGTAGTATTTTACGGCCGAACACTGAAGCTTTCTTT. Looking up the rest from reference TRBV19 and TRBJ1-1 gives the full variable domain: DGGITQSPKYLFRKEGQNVTLSCEQNLNHDAMYWYRQDPGQGLRLIYYSQIVNDFQKGDIAEGYSVSREKKESFPLTVTSAQKNPTAFYLCASSILRPNTEAFFGQGTRLTVV.